These 15 T cell receptor beta chains were all obtained from the same sample, sequenced in a study of T cell responses to AZD1222 COVID-19 vaccine. Here immunoSEQ multiplex PCR was the method, and the copy in TCRdb shows in-frame clones only, minus some. Counted here are 90,000 to 110,000 clones, approximately 91% occurring once; the ten biggest clones make up around 13%. Here the sequenced sample was peripheral blood, taken on day 0 of MenACWY control vaccination. These receptors were obtained from an adult in good health.

This clone was counted a single time. The chain combines TRBV28 with TRBJ1-3; 8 nucleotides agree with TRBD1. V shed 7 bases, J shed 4 bases, and the junction held 3 bases outside the gene matches. Looked up from germline, CDR1 is MDHEN and CDR2 is SYDVKM. The CDR3 runs to 13 residues. Here the CDR3 DNA reads TGTGCCAGCACCAGGGGGCCGGGAAACACCATATATTTT. Amino acids: CASTRGPGNTIYF.

The CDR3 region has the DNA TGTGCCAGCAGTTACTCGACGGCAGGAGGAAACACCATATATTTT. Its translation is CASSYSTAGGNTIYF. The chain recombines TRBV6-5 with TRBJ1-3; D remains ambiguous. This CDR3 contains 15 residues. Germline CDR1 reads MNHEY; CDR2 reads SVGAGI. Between the trimmed V and J ends, which lost 0 bases and 4 bases, there was a span of 10 bases.

The chain has TRBV4-2 and TRBJ2-7, with 7 bases identical to TRBD1. The V gene's germline CDR1 is LGHNA and CDR2 YNFKEQ. V gave up 0 bases and J gave up 2 bases; unmatched junction bases: 4. This CDR3 has 15 residues. The CDR3 here is CASSQERQGPYEQYF. DNA for the CDR3: TGTGCCAGCAGCCAAGAGCGACAGGGACCCTACGAGCAGTACTTC.

V is TRBV9 and J is TRBJ1-2; 7 nucleotides agree with TRBD1. J was trimmed by 1 base and V by 3 bases; bases with no gene match: 6. Germline CDR1 reads SGDLS; CDR2 reads YYNGEE. This CDR3 has 15 amino acids. CDR3 amino acids: CASSGPTGYNYGYTF. For the CDR3, the DNA is TGTGCCAGCAGCGGACCGACAGGGTATAACTATGGCTACACCTTC.

The chain has TRBV19 and TRBJ2-1; D remains ambiguous. Germline assignment: CDR1 LNHDA and CDR2 SQIVND (reference sequence). This CDR3 has 15 amino acids. V dropped 3 bases and J dropped 1 base, with 10 bases sitting between them. The CDR3 DNA is TGTGCCAGTAGTATCGGGCCAAGATCCTACAATGAGCAGTTCTTC. Protein product: CASSIGPRSYNEQFF.

The V call is TRBV3-1 (or the pseudogene TRBV3-2), the J call TRBJ1-1; D is ambiguous. Trimming took 4 bases from V and 1 from J, leaving 13 bases between them. Per the germline V gene, CDR1 is LGHDT and CDR2 is YNNKEL (reference sequence). The CDR3 loop spans 15 amino acids. The CDR3 is CASSPVRLKNTEAFF. CDR3 nucleotides: TGTGCCAGCAGCCCAGTAAGGCTCAAGAACACTGAAGCTTTCTTT.

The CDR3 is CASSIGNTGELFF. The CDR3, as DNA: TGTGCCAGCAGTATAGGAAACACCGGGGAGCTGTTTTTT. The rearrangement uses TRBV25-1 and TRBJ2-2; D gene unclear. Germline V gene sequence: CDR1 MGHDK, CDR2 SYGVNS. There are 13 residues in the CDR3. Trimming took 5 bases from V and 2 from J, leaving 6 bases between them.

As concerns this clone: The CDR3 end shows no conserved phenylalanine or tryptophan, and so a read error is likely. It is unclear where the CDR3 begins or ends on the DNA, so no DNA is shown, and the CDR3 is as TCRdb lists it. This chain uses TRBV18 with TRBJ1-2; the D call TRBD1 from the table was never checked on the DNA. Germline V gene sequence: CDR1 KGHSH, CDR2 LQKENI. The CDR3 numbers 13 amino acids, ends counted. The CDR3: CASSPNRDSDLLI.

This chain joins TRBV7-8 and TRBJ2-5; 9 bases are a match to TRBD1. V gave up 5 bases and J gave up 5 bases; unmatched junction bases: 3. This CDR3 has 13 amino acids. Germline values: CDR1 SGHVS, CDR2 FQNEAQ. The CDR3 spells CASSRQGDETQYF. The CDR3 nucleotides read TGTGCCAGCAGCCGACAGGGGGATGAGACCCAGTACTTC. Together with reference TRBV7-8 and TRBJ2-5, the CDR3 gives the full variable domain: GAGVSQSPRYKVAKRGQDVALRCDPISGHVSLFWYQQALGQGPEFLTYFQNEAQLDKSGLPSDRFFAERPEGSVSTLKIQRTQQEDSAVYLCASSRQGDETQYFGPGTRLLVL.

The chain links TRBV6-1 to TRBJ2-7, with D uncertain. The V gene's germline CDR1 is MNHNS and CDR2 SASEGT. This CDR3 has 13 residues. With 1 base removed from V and 9 bases from J, the gap between germline ends came to 13 bases. The CDR3 DNA reads TGTGCCAGCAGTGAAGTAGATCAACTCGGGCAGTACTTC. Protein product: CASSEVDQLGQYF.

This chain uses TRBV7-9 with TRBJ2-7, with D hard to call. V was cut by 1 base and J by 2 bases, with 15 bases left in between. The CDR3 has 16 amino acids. The germline V gene encodes CDR1 SEHNR and CDR2 FQNEAQ (reference sequence). This chain's CDR3 is CASSLGHGSGPYEQYF. In DNA form, the CDR3 reads TGTGCCAGCAGCTTAGGTCACGGGTCTGGTCCCTACGAGCAGTACTTC.

The V gene is TRBV5-1, the J gene TRBJ2-5; 13 bases match TRBD2. Germline V gene sequence: CDR1 SGHRS, CDR2 YFSETQ. Trimming cost V 0 bases and J 5 bases; bases outside gene matches: 1. This CDR3 is built from 15 residues. The chain's CDR3 is CASSLGLAGGETQYF. The CDR3, as DNA: TGCGCCAGCAGCTTGGGACTAGCGGGGGGCGAGACCCAGTACTTC. The full variable domain, in which reference TRBV5-1 and TRBJ2-5 provide the parts outside the CDR3, is KAGVTQTPRYLIKTRGQQVTLSCSPISGHRSVSWYQQTPGQGLQFLFEYFSETQRNKGNFPGRFSGRQFSNSRSEMNVSTLELGDSALYLCASSLGLAGGETQYFGPGTRLLVL.

This clone showed up just a few times. The V call is TRBV7-2, the J call TRBJ2-7, with a weak D call TRBD1 (6 bases). This CDR3 has 15 amino acids. Trimming left V 1 base short and J 0 bases short, with 10 bases between. Germline loops: CDR1 SGHTA, CDR2 FQGNSA. The CDR3 protein is CASSLGQVISYEQYF. DNA for the CDR3: TGTGCCAGCAGCTTAGGACAGGTGATCTCCTACGAGCAGTACTTC.

The V and J genes are TRBV5-1 and TRBJ1-1, with TRBD1 matching 7 bases. V dropped 7 bases and J dropped 1; count of bases not matched to a gene: 7. CDR1 is SGHRS and CDR2 is YFSETQ in the germline V gene. The CDR3 consists of 14 residues. The CDR3 DNA sequence: TGCGCCAGCGTTGCTGGGACAGCGAACACTGAAGCTTTCTTT. It encodes CASVAGTANTEAFF.

CDR3 amino acids: CASSKHVRGLAYEQYF. CDR3 bases: TGTGCCAGCAGCAAACACGTTAGGGGGCTCGCCTACGAGCAGTACTTC. The genes are TRBV21-1 and TRBJ2-7; the table's D gene call, TRBD1, was not cross checked with the DNA. TRBV21-1 is a known pseudogene. The CDR3 spans 16 residues.